The 26 T cell receptor beta chains below were found in one sample sequenced in a study of T cell responses to AZD1222 COVID-19 vaccine. The assay was immunoSEQ multiplex PCR, and TCRdb's table has in-frame clones only and misses some. The data hold 150,000 to 200,000 clones, with roughly 90% observed a single time. Sample: peripheral blood, taken on day 0 of AZD1222 vaccination. The receptors here all came from an adult in good health.

This chain joins TRBV14 and TRBJ2-4; D gene ambiguous. Trimming took 0 bases from V and 6 from J, leaving 12 bases between them. The CDR3 loop spans 15 amino acids. CDR1 is SGHDN, CDR2 FVKESK, per germline. The CDR3 is CASSQDYGLPNIQYF. The CDR3 DNA reads as TGTGCCAGCAGCCAAGATTACGGGCTCCCAAACATTCAGTACTTC.

The chain couples TRBV19 to TRBJ1-1, with 9 bases matching TRBD1. Germline CDR1 reads LNHDA; CDR2 reads SQIVND (reference sequence). With V trimmed by 6 bases and J by 5 bases, 10 bases remained unmatched. The CDR3 runs to 15 residues. The CDR3 DNA reads TGTGCCAGTAGACGTCCCGGGACAGGGTGGACTGAAGCTTTCTTT. It yields the protein CASRRPGTGWTEAFF. Drawing the rest from reference TRBV19 and TRBJ1-1, the complete variable domain is DGGITQSPKYLFRKEGQNVTLSCEQNLNHDAMYWYRQDPGQGLRLIYYSQIVNDFQKGDIAEGYSVSREKKESFPLTVTSAQKNPTAFYLCASRRPGTGWTEAFFGQGTRLTVV.

V gene TRBV11-2 combines with J gene TRBJ2-7; D perhaps matches TRBD1 (6 bases). V was cut by 3 bases and J by 6 bases, with 21 bases left in between. The CDR3 contains 16 residues. Germline V gene lookup returns CDR1 SGHAT and CDR2 FQNNGV. CDR3 DNA sequence: TGTGCCAGCAGCTTCTCTAGGTTTGGGACAAGACGCGAGCAGTACTTC. This encodes CASSFSRFGTRREQYF.

The chain couples TRBV7-3 to TRBJ2-1; D unresolved. The CDR3 loop spans 16 amino acids. The ends were cut back, 1 base at V and 8 bases at J, with 18 bases in the middle. Per the germline V gene, CDR1 is SGHTA and CDR2 is FQGTGA. CDR3: CASSLSATNPGDEQFF. The CDR3 DNA follows: TGTGCCAGCAGCTTAAGCGCCACCAATCCTGGGGATGAGCAGTTCTTC.

This clone was seen just once. The genes are TRBV27 and TRBJ1-2; D is perhaps TRBD1 (5 bases). The V gene's germline CDR1 is MNHEY and CDR2 SMNVEV (reference sequence). With 3 bases removed from V and 6 bases from J, the gap between germline ends came to 17 bases. This CDR3 has 15 amino acids. This CDR3 reads CASSLYGGGVNGYTF. CDR3 in DNA: TGTGCCAGCAGTTTGTATGGGGGAGGGGTGAATGGCTACACCTTC.

The chain couples TRBV20-1 to TRBJ2-1; D not certain. CDR1 is DFQATT and CDR2 is SNEGSKA in the germline V gene (reference sequence). Between the trimmed V and J ends, which lost 2 bases and 4 bases, there was a span of 3 bases. The CDR3 spans 11 residues. The CDR3 DNA reads TGCAGTGCTAGACGATACAATGAGCAGTTCTTC. It yields the protein CSARRYNEQFF.

CDR3 in DNA: TGCGCCAGCAGCCAACCCGGGAGCTACGAGCAGTACTTC. The encoded protein is CASSQPGSYEQYF. The rearrangement joins TRBV4-1 to TRBJ2-7; tentative D call: TRBD2 (6 bases). V was trimmed by 2 bases and J by 3 bases, leaving 8 bases between them. The CDR3 loop spans 13 amino acids. Germline CDR1 is MGHRA and CDR2 is YSYEKL.

The rearrangement joins TRBV20-1 to TRBJ2-4, with 7 bases fitting TRBD2. The J segment lost 6 bases and the V segment lost 3 bases, leaving 5 bases of the junction unmatched. Germline CDR1 is DFQATT and CDR2 is SNEGSKA (reference sequence). The CDR3 is 13 amino acids. As DNA, the CDR3 is TGCAGTGCTAGTGGCGGGAGTGGAAACATTCAGTACTTC. Translated, it gives CSASGGSGNIQYF.

This sequence joins TRBV28 and TRBJ2-3, with D possibly being TRBD2 (6 bases). Germline assignment: CDR1 MDHEN and CDR2 SYDVKM. The CDR3 extends over 17 amino acids. V was clipped by 6 bases and J by 0 bases, with 19 bases between them. The DNA for the CDR3 is TGTGCCAGCAGCTCATCCTGGCGGGATCTCAGCACAGATACGCAGTATTTT. It specifies CASSSSWRDLSTDTQYF.

This clone was seen a few times. This sequence joins TRBV5-1 and TRBJ1-1, with 11 positions matching TRBD1. The CDR3 has 13 amino acids. The J segment lost 7 bases and the V segment lost 4 bases, leaving 3 bases of the junction unmatched. Per germline, CDR1 SGHRS and CDR2 YFSETQ. Here the CDR3 reads CASSRTGGSEAFF. CDR3 in DNA: TGCGCCAGCAGCCGGACAGGGGGCAGTGAAGCTTTCTTT.

V gene TRBV5-4 combines with J gene TRBJ2-3; the match to TRBD1 covers 10 bases. Per germline, CDR1 SGHNT and CDR2 YYREEE (reference sequence). The ends lost 4 bases at V and 6 bases at J; junction bases unmatched: 8. CDR3 size: 15 residues. CDR3: CASSEGTGVVDTQYF. The CDR3, as DNA: TGTGCCAGCAGCGAGGGGACAGGGGTCGTCGATACGCAGTATTTT.

The genes are TRBV4-1 and TRBJ2-5; perhaps TRBD1 as D (6 bases). The CDR3 covers 13 residues. With 5 bases removed from V and 4 bases from J, the gap between germline ends came to 11 bases. In germline, CDR1 is MGHRA, CDR2 YSYEKL. The CDR3 region is CASSFGQLETQYF. CDR3 nucleotides: TGCGCCAGCAGCTTTGGACAGTTAGAGACCCAGTACTTC.

This clone has more than one count but fewer than ten. The V gene is TRBV5-1, the J gene TRBJ2-7; D assignment may be TRBD1 or TRBD2 (5 bases each). Germline V CDR1 and CDR2: SGHRS, YFSETQ. With 4 bases removed from V and 6 bases from J, the gap between germline ends came to 20 bases. CDR3 size: 15 residues. CDR3 protein: CASSTGDNLGGEQYF. The CDR3 DNA follows: TGCGCCAGCAGCACCGGAGACAACCTTGGGGGCGAGCAGTACTTC.

The V and J genes are TRBV27 and TRBJ2-3; TRBD1 aligns across 8 bases. With 4 bases clipped from V and 4 bases from J, the junction kept 10 bases outside the gene matches. The CDR3 totals 16 residues. From germline, CDR1 is MNHEY and CDR2 SMNVEV (reference sequence). The CDR3 DNA follows: TGTGCCAGCAGTTCCCTCCAGGGGGCGCGTGCAGATACGCAGTATTTT. Its protein is CASSSLQGARADTQYF.

The J gene is TRBJ2-7, the V gene TRBV6-5; 12 positions agree with TRBD1. Germline V gene data show CDR1 as MNHEY and CDR2 as SVGAGI. This CDR3 spans 14 amino acids. The V segment lost 7 bases and the J segment 5 bases; nucleotides outside the gene matches: 6. CDR3 coding DNA: TGTGCCAGCAAACCGGGACAGGGGGCCAACGAGCAGTACTTC. Translating gives CASKPGQGANEQYF.

The chain employs TRBV7-3 and TRBJ2-1; 8 bases match TRBD2. V lost 4 bases and J lost 3; bases outside the gene matches: 8. This CDR3 spans 16 amino acids. The germline CDR1 and CDR2 sequences are SGHTA and FQGTGA. As DNA, the CDR3 is TGTGCCAGCAGCTCCCGTAGCGGGACTGGCTACAATGAGCAGTTCTTC. This encodes CASSSRSGTGYNEQFF.

The CDR3 DNA sequence: TGTGCCAGCAGTTACACAGGGGGCAGGAGTGAAAAACTGTTTTTT. Its translation is CASSYTGGRSEKLFF. The gene calls are TRBV28 and TRBJ1-4; 9 nucleotides line up with TRBD1. In germline, CDR1 is MDHEN, CDR2 SYDVKM. CDR3 length equals 15 residues. V was pared by 4 bases and J by 7 bases, with 7 bases of the junction left unmatched.

This clone occurred a few times. The CDR3 spells CASSLARSGINQETQYF. The CDR3 DNA follows: TGCGCCAGCAGCTTGGCGCGAAGCGGAATCAACCAAGAGACCCAGTACTTC. The chain has TRBV5-1 and TRBJ2-5; a possible D gene is TRBD2 (5 bases). The CDR3 has 17 residues. Germline V gene data show CDR1 as SGHRS and CDR2 as YFSETQ. V lost 0 bases and J lost 0, with 15 bases in between.

The genes are TRBV9 and TRBJ2-1, with D possibly being TRBD2 (5 bases). Looked up from germline, CDR1 is SGDLS and CDR2 is YYNGEE. This CDR3 contains 15 residues. Deletions cut 5 bases from V and 3 bases from J, with 15 bases between. The CDR3 loop reads CASSPGPGGYNEQFF. The CDR3 nucleotides read TGTGCCAGCAGTCCTGGGCCAGGAGGCTACAATGAGCAGTTCTTC.

This chain uses TRBV7-9 with TRBJ1-3; D gene ambiguous. V was cut by 5 bases and J by 0 bases, with 8 bases left in between. This CDR3 spans 14 amino acids. Germline V CDR1 and CDR2: SEHNR, FQNEAQ (reference sequence). CDR3 amino acids: CASSLGLSGNTIYF. DNA for the CDR3: TGTGCCAGCAGCCTCGGACTCTCTGGAAACACCATATATTTT. Full variable domain (missing parts from reference TRBV7-9 and TRBJ1-3): DTGVSQNPRHKITKRGQNVTFRCDPISEHNRLYWYRQTLGQGPEFLTYFQNEAQLEKSRLLSDRFSAERPKGSFSTLEIQRTEQGDSAMYLCASSLGLSGNTIYFGEGSWLTVV.

The J gene is TRBJ1-2, the V gene TRBV6-1; D unclear. V was shortened by 2 bases and J by 1 base, with 11 bases between the two germline ends. Germline loops: CDR1 MNHNS, CDR2 SASEGT. This CDR3 has 15 amino acids. The CDR3 sequence: CASSEYYGVNYGYTF. CDR3 nucleotide sequence: TGTGCCAGCAGTGAATATTATGGGGTTAACTATGGCTACACCTTC.

Judged by abundance, this clone is medium-sized. The chain carries TRBV3-1 (or the pseudogene TRBV3-2) and TRBJ1-1, with D tentatively TRBD1 (6 bases). The CDR3 contains 16 residues. V dropped 2 bases and J dropped 0 bases, with 13 bases sitting between them. Germline CDR1 and CDR2: LGHDT and YNNKEL (reference sequence). The CDR3 DNA reads TGTGCCAGCAGCCAACGTTGGGGGGCTGTGAACACTGAAGCTTTCTTT. It is translated as CASSQRWGAVNTEAFF.

V usage is TRBV6-2 or TRBV6-3 and J usage is TRBJ2-7; 13 bases agree with TRBD2. Germline V gene lookup returns CDR1 MNHEY and CDR2 SVGEGT. This CDR3 is 16 amino acids long. Germline trimming cut 4 bases from V and 4 bases from J; bases unmatched to any gene: 7. CDR3 sequence reads: CASSFRTSGSKYEQYF. The CDR3 DNA sequence: TGTGCCAGCAGTTTTCGGACTAGCGGGAGCAAGTACGAGCAGTACTTC.

The chain recombines TRBV7-9 with TRBJ2-7, with D unclear. CDR1 is SEHNR and CDR2 is FQNEAQ in the germline V gene (reference sequence). Deletions cut 5 bases from V and 6 bases from J, with 23 bases between. The CDR3 is 16 amino acids. The CDR3 coding sequence is TGTGCCAGCAGCAGTGGAAACATTGTAAGTTCGGGCGAGCAGTACTTC. Amino acid sequence: CASSSGNIVSSGEQYF.

The chain combines TRBV7-2 with TRBJ1-1, with TRBD1 as a possible D gene (6 bases). Germline V CDR1 and CDR2: SGHTA, FQGNSA. The ends were cut back, 5 bases at V and 5 bases at J, with 18 bases in the middle. The CDR3 has 15 amino acids. The CDR3 bases are TGTGCCAGCAGCCCACCACAGGGCGGAAAAACTGAAGCTTTCTTT. As protein: CASSPPQGGKTEAFF. The complete variable domain, with remaining parts taken from reference TRBV7-2 and TRBJ1-1, reads GAGVSQSPSNKVTEKGKDVELRCDPISGHTALYWYRQSLGQGLEFLIYFQGNSAPDKSGLPSDRFSAERTGGSVSTLTIQRTQQEDSAVYLCASSPPQGGKTEAFFGQGTRLTVV.

The genes are TRBV3-1 (or the pseudogene TRBV3-2) and TRBJ2-1; 7 positions match TRBD2. Germline assignment: CDR1 LGHDT and CDR2 YNNKEL (reference sequence). The CDR3 is 19 residues long. Trimming took 1 base from V and 0 from J; bases not matched to a gene: 12. Here the CDR3 DNA reads TGTGCCAGCAGCCAAGCCCGGGGTAGCGGGCGTTACTCCTACAATGAGCAGTTCTTC. Translation: CASSQARGSGRYSYNEQFF.